This TCR beta chain was sequenced during a study of vaccination effects on CD4 cells after COVID-19. Before sequencing, viral peptide pools were used by the ViraFEST assay to expand antigen-specific CD4+ T cells. Culturing for around ten days preceded CD4+ T cell isolation. According to the study, vaccine recipients showed no prior SARS-CoV-2 infection and negative nucleocapsid antibodies. Cultures had half their medium replaced with IL-2 medium on days 3 and 7. Repertoires were generated with immunoSEQ multiplex PCR, while TCRdb's copy carries only in-frame clones and drops some. The table shows around 45,000 clones, with roughly four fifths occurring only once. In regard to this clone: The antigen remains unidentified.

CDR3 length: 14 residues. Germline CDR1 is SEHNR and CDR2 is FQNEAQ (reference sequence). V gave up 2 bases and J gave up 8 bases, with 13 bases separating them. The chain couples TRBV7-9 to TRBJ2-1, with a tentative D call TRBD1 (5 bases). The TCR was taken from a human donor who received a COVID-19 vaccine. The material sequenced was CD4+ T cells from PBMCs cultured with SARS-CoV-2 spike peptides, taken before COVID-19 vaccination. For the CDR3, the DNA is TGTGCCAGCAGCTTAACCGGACACAAAGATGAGCAGTTCTTC. Residues: CASSLTGHKDEQFF. The whole variable domain, remainder taken from reference TRBV7-9 and TRBJ2-1, is DTGVSQNPRHKITKRGQNVTFRCDPISEHNRLYWYRQTLGQGPEFLTYFQNEAQLEKSRLLSDRFSAERPKGSFSTLEIQRTEQGDSAMYLCASSLTGHKDEQFFGPGTRLTVL.